Shown below are 24 T cell receptor beta chains from a single sample sequenced in a study of shared clonotypes between healthy human individuals. Measured with immunoSEQ multiplex PCR; TCRdb has only the in-frame clones, and not every one. The profile shows roughly 520,000 clones, roughly 95% of them singletons. Sequenced material: naive CD4+ T cells sorted from blood. This sample's subset: CD45RA+ positively selected. The receptors shown here come from a woman under 40 in good health.

This clone has a single count. J is TRBJ2-1 and V is TRBV5-1; the match to TRBD2 covers 8 bases. This CDR3 has 16 amino acids. In germline, CDR1 is SGHRS, CDR2 YFSETQ. J gave up 3 bases and V 0 bases, and 5 bases lay outside the gene matches. The CDR3 here is CASSLAAGGYYNEQFF. The DNA for the CDR3 is TGCGCCAGCAGCTTGGCGGCGGGAGGATACTACAATGAGCAGTTCTTC.

This clone appeared a few times. The gene calls are TRBV28 and TRBJ1-5; D ambiguous. Trimming left V 6 bases short and J 6 bases short, with 6 bases between. This CDR3 contains 11 residues. CDR1 and CDR2 from the germline V gene are MDHEN and SYDVKM. The chain's CDR3 is CASSWGQPQHF. CDR3 DNA sequence: TGTGCCAGCAGCTGGGGTCAGCCCCAGCATTTT.

This clone was seen once. J is TRBJ2-7 and V is TRBV9; TRBD2 might be the D (7 bases). V lost 3 bases and J 4 bases, leaving 20 bases between the germline ends. This CDR3 is 16 amino acids long. The germline gives CDR1 SGDLS, CDR2 YYNGEE. CDR3 amino acids: CASSARGGGAGYEQYF. Written as DNA, the CDR3 is TGTGCCAGCAGCGCAAGGGGCGGGGGCGCGGGGTACGAGCAGTACTTC.

This chain's CDR3 is CASSLDLGSYNEQFF. CDR3 nucleotides: TGCGCCAGCAGCTTGGACTTAGGCTCCTACAATGAGCAGTTCTTC. The V and J genes are TRBV5-1 and TRBJ2-1; D ambiguous. V dropped 0 bases and J dropped 0 bases, with 7 bases sitting between them. CDR3 length: 15 residues. In germline, CDR1 is SGHRS, CDR2 YFSETQ.

The J gene is TRBJ2-7, the V gene TRBV9; possibly TRBD2 for D (6 bases). The CDR3 extends over 14 amino acids. Trimming pared 4 bases from V and 3 bases from J, leaving 14 bases between. Germline loops: CDR1 SGDLS, CDR2 YYNGEE. CDR3 in amino acids: CASSPRRGDYEQYF. For the CDR3, the DNA is TGTGCCAGCAGCCCACGGAGGGGCGACTACGAGCAGTACTTC.

The rearrangement joins TRBV28 to TRBJ1-1; TRBD1 is a possible D gene (5 bases). Trimming left V 2 bases short and J 7 bases short, with 11 bases between. Germline V gene lookup returns CDR1 MDHEN and CDR2 SYDVKM. This CDR3 is built from 13 residues. As DNA, the CDR3 is TGTGCCAGCAGTTTAAGGCGGGGGGTTGAAGCTTTCTTT. Amino acid sequence: CASSLRRGVEAFF.

The V call is TRBV2, the J call TRBJ1-5; 7 bases fit TRBD1. This CDR3 is 14 amino acids long. V gave up 8 bases and J gave up 8 bases; unmatched junction bases: 12. Germline V gene sequence: CDR1 SNHLY, CDR2 FYNNEI. DNA for the CDR3: TGTGCCAGCTCGGAACAGGGGCAATATGAGCCCCAGCATTTT. The encoded protein is CASSEQGQYEPQHF.

The genes are TRBV29-1 and TRBJ1-1, with 7 positions matching TRBD1. V was clipped by 6 bases and J by 1 base; unmatched bases: 5. The V gene's germline CDR1 is SQVTM and CDR2 ANQGSEA. The CDR3 length is 13 residues. CDR3 in DNA: TGCAGCGTGACGAACAGGGGGAACACTGAAGCTTTCTTT. This sequence encodes CSVTNRGNTEAFF.

A word on this clone: At one end, the junction sequence differs from germline, possibly due to a read error. V gene TRBV2 combines with J gene TRBJ1-5; a possible D gene is TRBD1 (5 bases). Germline CDR1 and CDR2: SNHLY and FYNNEI. There are 12 residues in the CDR3. CDR3 in DNA: TGTGCCAGCACTGAAGGGGATCAGCCCCAGCATTTT. Encoded protein: CASTEGDQPQHF.

The chain joins TRBV5-1 to TRBJ2-2, with TRBD1 identical over 7 bases. The junction had 7 bases not matched to a gene; V was cut back by 5 bases and J by 0 bases. The CDR3 sequence is 16 residues long. Germline values: CDR1 SGHRS, CDR2 YFSETQ. The CDR3 reads CASSRTGTSNTGELFF. The CDR3, as DNA: TGCGCCAGCAGTAGGACAGGAACCTCGAACACCGGGGAGCTGTTTTTT.

The V call is TRBV6-1, the J call TRBJ2-7; perhaps D is TRBD1 or TRBD2 (5 bases each). CDR3 size: 15 residues. Trimming took 4 bases from V and 0 from J, leaving 13 bases between them. From germline, CDR1 is MNHNS and CDR2 SASEGT. The CDR3 here is CASSARGLSSYEQYF. The CDR3 DNA is TGTGCCAGCAGTGCACGGGGCCTGAGCTCCTACGAGCAGTACTTC.

The chain is built from TRBV6-1 and TRBJ2-6; D not resolved. Germline CDR1 reads MNHNS; CDR2 reads SASEGT. Trimming left V 3 bases short and J 2 bases short, with 14 bases between. The CDR3 spans 17 residues. DNA for the CDR3: TGTGCCAGCAGTGACATTGGCTTGGGCGCTGGGGCCAACGTCCTGACTTTC. Its translation: CASSDIGLGAGANVLTF.

This clone was picked up one time. The chain joins TRBV28 to TRBJ2-5; the match to TRBD1 covers 10 bases. The CDR3 is made up of 16 amino acids. Germline-derived CDR1 and CDR2 are MDHEN and SYDVKM. The ends lost 5 bases at V and 1 base at J; junction bases unmatched: 7. The CDR3 nucleotides read TGTGCCAGCAGTGAACCCGGGACAGGGGCCCAAGAGACCCAGTACTTC. This sequence encodes CASSEPGTGAQETQYF.

The rearrangement links TRBV5-1 to TRBJ1-2, with 7 bases that match TRBD1. CDR1 SGHRS and CDR2 YFSETQ come from the germline V gene. The V and J ends lost 4 bases and 2 bases, in that order; junction bases with no gene match: 8. The CDR3 has 15 amino acids. For the CDR3, the DNA is TGCGCCAGCAGCGCCGAACAGGGGACAAACTATGGCTACACCTTC. This encodes CASSAEQGTNYGYTF.

Here the CDR3 DNA reads TGCAGCGTACCACAGGGTGGGTACGATGAGCAGTTCTTC. Its protein is CSVPQGGYDEQFF. The chain is built from TRBV29-1 and TRBJ2-1, with D perhaps matching TRBD1 (6 bases). The CDR3 is 13 amino acids. Trimming cost V 6 bases and J 8 bases, with 17 bases left between them. Germline V gene sequence: CDR1 SQVTM, CDR2 ANQGSEA.

The chain uses TRBV27 and TRBJ2-7; possibly TRBD1 or TRBD2 for D (5 bases each). CDR1 is MNHEY and CDR2 is SMNVEV in the germline V gene (reference sequence). The CDR3 has 21 amino acids. V gave up 3 bases and J gave up 4 bases, with 34 bases separating them. In DNA form, the CDR3 reads TGTGCCAGCAGTTTGTACGGCCTCGGCGACGCCGGGACCGCCCGTTTTTACGAGCAGTACTTC. This gives the protein CASSLYGLGDAGTARFYEQYF.

The V call is TRBV5-1, the J call TRBJ1-3; D is perhaps TRBD1 (5 bases). The CDR3 extends over 19 amino acids. Germline CDR1 SGHRS, CDR2 YFSETQ. Trimming left V 4 bases short and J 0 bases short, with 23 bases between. Here the CDR3 reads CASSRISPTGSRSGNTIYF. CDR3 DNA: TGCGCCAGCAGCCGGATTTCCCCTACAGGCTCACGCTCTGGAAACACCATATATTTT.

V gene TRBV7-8 combines with J gene TRBJ2-2; 8 bases are shared with TRBD1. The CDR3 covers 16 residues. V lost 5 bases to trimming and J lost 5 bases; unmatched junction nucleotides: 10. The germline gives CDR1 SGHVS, CDR2 FQNEAQ. In DNA, the CDR3 is TGTGCCAGCAGCCAACATGGACAGGGAACGACCGGGGAGCTGTTTTTT. This gives the protein CASSQHGQGTTGELFF.

This rearrangement joins TRBV18 to TRBJ1-1, with unresolved D. The length of the CDR3 is 16 residues. The germline V and J ends were trimmed by 3 bases and 1 base, with 15 bases remaining between them. Germline lookup yields CDR1 KGHSH and CDR2 LQKENI. CDR3 DNA sequence: TGTGCCAGCTCACCGTATGATCAACAAGGGAACACTGAAGCTTTCTTT. This translates into CASSPYDQQGNTEAFF. Full variable domain (missing parts from reference TRBV18 and TRBJ1-1): NAGVMQNPRHLVRRRGQEARLRCSPMKGHSHVYWYRQLPEEGLKFMVYLQKENIIDESGMPKERFSAEFPKEGPSILRIQQVVRGDSAAYFCASSPYDQQGNTEAFFGQGTRLTVV.

This clone was picked up one time. The gene calls are TRBV28 and TRBJ1-4, with TRBD1 matching over 7 bases. CDR1 and CDR2 from the germline V gene are MDHEN and SYDVKM. CDR3 length: 15 amino acids. Losses at the gene ends were 6 bases for V and 4 bases for J; bases not matched to a gene: 8. In DNA form, the CDR3 reads TGTGCCAGCAGAAGTCAACAGGGGCGTAATGAAAAACTGTTTTTT. This codes for CASRSQQGRNEKLFF. The variable domain in full, with the rest retrieved from reference TRBV28 and TRBJ1-4, is DVKVTQSSRYLVKRTGEKVFLECVQDMDHENMFWYRQDPGLGLRLIYFSYDVKMKEKGDIPEGYSVSREKKERFSLILESASTNQTSMYLCASRSQQGRNEKLFFGSGTQLSVL.

The chain links TRBV5-1 to TRBJ2-1; TRBD1 aligns across 8 bases. CDR1 SGHRS and CDR2 YFSETQ come from the germline V gene. The V and J ends lost 0 bases and 4 bases, in that order; junction bases with no gene match: 3. This CDR3 has 15 residues. CDR3 residues: CASSLAGQAYNEQFF. The CDR3 nucleotides are TGCGCCAGCAGCTTGGCGGGACAGGCATACAATGAGCAGTTCTTC.

The chain recombines TRBV7-3 with TRBJ2-3, with D uncertain. Trimming left V 2 bases short and J 2 bases short, with 8 bases between. The CDR3 extends over 14 amino acids. The germline V gene has CDR1 SGHTA and CDR2 FQGTGA. The CDR3 region is CASSLGVPTDTQYF. Here the CDR3 DNA reads TGTGCCAGCAGCTTAGGAGTACCCACAGATACGCAGTATTTT. Filled out from reference TRBV7-3 and TRBJ2-3, the complete variable domain reads GAGVSQTPSNKVTEKGKYVELRCDPISGHTALYWYRQSLGQGPEFLIYFQGTGAADDSGLPNDRFFAVRPEGSVSTLKIQRTERGDSAVYLCASSLGVPTDTQYFGPGTRLTVL.

The V gene is TRBV19, the J gene TRBJ2-1; D might be TRBD2 (6 bases). With 7 bases removed from V and 1 base from J, the gap between germline ends came to 23 bases. Germline V gene lookup returns CDR1 LNHDA and CDR2 SQIVND (reference sequence). This CDR3 contains 18 residues. The CDR3 nucleotides are TGTGCCAGTACAATAAACCGGGCCGGGACTCGTTCCTACAATGAGCAGTTCTTC. Translating it yields CASTINRAGTRSYNEQFF.

This chain links TRBV28 with TRBJ2-7; D is uncertain. V was trimmed by 6 bases and J by 4 bases, leaving 22 bases between them. The CDR3 contains 16 residues. Germline V gives CDR1 MDHEN, CDR2 SYDVKM. For the CDR3, the DNA is TGTGCCAGCAGGCCGGTGTGGACCCGAAACTCTTACGAGCAGTACTTC. Amino acids: CASRPVWTRNSYEQYF.